The subject of this entry is one T cell receptor (beta chain). Its antigen target is currently unknown. The sample holds no much larger clone one base away, and base qualities are not on file. This entry is derived from a study of blood T cell repertoires in COVID-19 (dated by TCRdb to 2019 to 2021). Notes on the research overall: Samples from collaborators originated in the United States, Italy and Spain and spanned both the acute and convalescent phases of COVID-19. The dataset comprised deeply sampled blood TCRbeta repertoires from subjects exposed to, actively infected with, or recovered from COVID-19. The repertoires were made available in a free public database intended to serve as a resource for research on the immune response to SARS-CoV-2. The material from the prospective study consisted of cDNA or gDNA derived from T cells, B-cell-depleted T cells, or PBMCs. Sample metadata almost always included a de-identified subject ID, COVID-19 status, age in years and sex. The samples were drawn from the first 160 participants of the ongoing ImmuneRACE study and from 1,254 subjects provided by 6 global collaborators. Where HLA class I and class II types were available, the types were taken from metadata supplied by the sample provider, not from assay-based typing. On the study overall, not on this receptor specifically: Clinical and demographic metadata were provided uncurated, with the amount varying by source and participant.

TCRbeta CDR3 regions were amplified from genomic DNA by means of the immunoSEQ Assay, a bias-controlled multiplex PCR. The original methods were these. Within the assay, amplification of reference gene primers was used to estimate how many nucleated cells each sample contained. To quantify the absolute abundance of each unique TCRbeta CDR3 rearrangement, sequence reads were collapsed and filtered. Productive Simpson clonality was computed per sample as the square root of Simpson's diversity index over productive rearrangements. Drawn from immuneACCESS, this table holds only the in-frame rearrangements with V and J called that TCRdb kept. Clones are partly lost; checked studies trace under half to an unresolved V gene and leave the rest unexplained. That table supplies the V and J calls and clone size; D and trimming were determined from the DNA. The sample contains about 160,000 clones, more than 80% of them found a single time. Around 3% of the sample goes to the ten largest clones.

The germline V gene supplies CDR1 MRHNA and CDR2 SNTAGT. From the cysteine through the phenylalanine, the CDR3 covers 17 amino acids. Only CDR3 DNA remains: 51 bases, in frame from the first base. Germline trimming: 7 bases from V, 0 bases from J; junction bases outside gene matches: 12. Each collaborating institution followed its own protocols to collect whole blood in K2EDTA tubes. For TCRbeta analysis, collaborator samples were shipped as frozen whole blood, as isolated PBMCs, or as DNA extracted from either sample type. Material: peripheral blood. The TCR comes from a man in his 60s with acute or convalescent COVID-19. The sequence joins TRBV6-4 to TRBJ2-7, with TRBD1 identical over 10 junction bases. The nucleotide sequence reads as follows: TGTGCCAGCACCTTGACCTACCGGGACAGGGGCTCCTACGAGCAGTACTTC. The resulting protein is CASTLTYRDRGSYEQYF.